This T cell receptor (beta chain) was retrieved from a study of T cell repertoires in cytomegalovirus infection. In its sample, this clonotype was seen a few times. TCRdb called the reads again in MiXCR, with one record for every CDR3 protein. Of about 450,000 distinct CDR3 sequences listed, about 33% are singletons. There are 15 residues in the CDR3. With V trimmed by 5 bases and J by 2 bases, 11 bases remained unmatched. CDR1 and CDR2 from the germline V gene are GTSNPN and SVGIG (reference sequence). The source is a human donor in good health (CMV status not recorded). Some clones in this sample may be carry-over from other donors' samples. Sequenced material: PBMCs. The chain links TRBV30 to TRBJ2-5; TRBD2 matches at 7 bases. CDR3 nucleotide sequence: TGTGCCTGGGGACCGGATACTAGCGCGCAAGAGACCCAGTACTTC. The encoded protein is CAWGPDTSAQETQYF.